The 11 T cell receptor beta chains in this list originate from one sample, sequenced in a study of T cell clones after liver transplantation. Repertoires were generated with immunoSEQ multiplex PCR, while TCRdb's copy carries only in-frame clones and drops some. The sample contains tens of thousands of clones, about 73% of which appear only once. Sequencing was performed on CD4+ T cells from blood, taken at the 15-month timepoint. The receptors shown here come from a human patient who received a liver transplant. Some of the T cells may derive from the graft donor.

The chain employs TRBV6-5 and TRBJ2-7; a weak D match, TRBD2 (7 bases). V lost 7 bases and J lost 1, with 14 bases in between. CDR1 and CDR2 from the germline V gene are MNHEY and SVGAGI. The CDR3 is made up of 14 amino acids. The DNA for the CDR3 is TGTGCCAGCAAAACAGGGAGGGGTTCCTACGAGCAGTACTTC. Its protein is CASKTGRGSYEQYF.

The chain combines TRBV30 with TRBJ2-7, with D hard to call. This CDR3 region has 12 residues. The germline CDR1 and CDR2 sequences are GTSNPN and SVGIG (reference sequence). V lost 3 bases to trimming and J lost 5 bases, with 11 bases between them. CDR3 residues: CAWSGGGNEQYF. In nucleotides, the CDR3 is TGTGCCTGGAGCGGCGGCGGTAACGAGCAGTACTTC.

The chain couples TRBV10-2 to TRBJ2-1; possible D gene TRBD1, 5 bases. The CDR3 runs 13 residues. CDR1 is WSHSY and CDR2 is SAAADI in the germline V gene. Trimming removed 3 bases at V and 12 bases at J, with 15 bases between. This CDR3 is CASSESVRTGQFF. The CDR3 DNA reads as TGCGCCAGCAGTGAATCGGTAAGAACAGGGCAGTTCTTC.

The chain joins TRBV28 to TRBJ2-6, with D maybe TRBD2 (6 bases). V lost 5 bases and J lost 0, with 11 bases in between. In germline, CDR1 is MDHEN, CDR2 SYDVKM. This CDR3 is built from 16 residues. CDR3 sequence reads: CASSAFSGSGANVLTF. DNA for the CDR3: TGTGCCAGCAGTGCGTTTAGCGGCTCTGGGGCCAACGTCCTGACTTTC.

The rearrangement joins TRBV5-1 to TRBJ2-5, with D maybe TRBD1 (6 bases). V lost 0 bases and J 5 bases, leaving 17 bases between the germline ends. There are 16 residues in the CDR3. The germline CDR1 and CDR2 sequences are SGHRS and YFSETQ. CDR3 DNA: TGCGCCAGCAGCTTGGAAGGGGGAGCTAACGGGGAGACCCAGTACTTC. Its translation: CASSLEGGANGETQYF.

The chain employs TRBV6-1 and TRBJ2-5; 7 nucleotides agree with TRBD1. Germline trimming cut 3 bases from V and 1 base from J; bases unmatched to any gene: 8. Germline CDR1 reads MNHNS; CDR2 reads SASEGT. The CDR3 contains 16 residues. The CDR3 DNA reads TGTGCCAGCAGTGATAGGGGACAGAGTATCCAAGAGACCCAGTACTTC. Translation: CASSDRGQSIQETQYF.

V usage is TRBV6-4 and J usage is TRBJ1-1, with 7 bases matching TRBD1. CDR3 length equals 14 residues. Losses at the gene ends were 0 bases for V and 7 bases for J; bases not matched to a gene: 5. CDR1 and CDR2 from the germline V gene are MRHNA and SNTAGT. The CDR3: CASSDSSRGGEAFF. The CDR3 coding sequence is TGTGCCAGCAGTGACTCGAGCAGGGGGGGTGAAGCTTTCTTT.

A few counts support this clone. The chain carries TRBV1 and TRBJ2-4; whether TRBD2, the table's D call, matches the DNA was not checked. TRBV1 counts as a pseudogene. The CDR3 spans 19 residues. The DNA of the CDR3 is TGCACCAGCAGCCAAGATCGGCGGGGGCCGACTCTAGCCAAAAACATTCAGTACTTC. This translates into CTSSQDRRGPTLAKNIQYF.

J is TRBJ2-5 and V is TRBV2; D might be TRBD1 (5 bases). The germline V and J ends were trimmed by 2 bases and 4 bases, with 5 bases remaining between them. The V gene's germline CDR1 is SNHLY and CDR2 FYNNEI. The length of the CDR3 is 12 residues. CDR3 in amino acids: CASSEQGETQYF. The CDR3, as DNA: TGTGCCAGCAGTGAACAGGGAGAGACCCAGTACTTC.

V is TRBV5-4 and J is TRBJ2-5; TRBD2 matches 8 bases. V gave up 0 bases and J gave up 3 bases; unmatched junction bases: 13. The CDR3 covers 18 residues. Germline CDR1 and CDR2: SGHNT and YYREEE (reference sequence). Here the CDR3 reads CASSLGTSIPKGKETQYF. Here the CDR3 DNA reads TGTGCCAGCAGCTTGGGGACTAGCATCCCCAAGGGTAAAGAGACCCAGTACTTC. Based on the CDR3 plus reference TRBV5-4 and TRBJ2-5, the full variable domain is ETGVTQSPTHLIKTRGQQVTLRCSSQSGHNTVSWYQQALGQGPQFIFQYYREEENGRGNFPPRFSGLQFPNYSSELNVNALELDDSALYLCASSLGTSIPKGKETQYFGPGTRLLVL.

The chain employs TRBV5-5 and TRBJ2-7; 7 nucleotides line up with TRBD1. The CDR3 consists of 14 residues. The V segment lost 4 bases and the J segment 1 base; nucleotides outside the gene matches: 5. Germline lookup yields CDR1 SGHKS and CDR2 YYEKEE (reference sequence). Here the CDR3 reads CASSVTGASYEQYF. The DNA of the CDR3 is TGTGCCAGCAGCGTAACAGGGGCATCCTACGAGCAGTACTTC.